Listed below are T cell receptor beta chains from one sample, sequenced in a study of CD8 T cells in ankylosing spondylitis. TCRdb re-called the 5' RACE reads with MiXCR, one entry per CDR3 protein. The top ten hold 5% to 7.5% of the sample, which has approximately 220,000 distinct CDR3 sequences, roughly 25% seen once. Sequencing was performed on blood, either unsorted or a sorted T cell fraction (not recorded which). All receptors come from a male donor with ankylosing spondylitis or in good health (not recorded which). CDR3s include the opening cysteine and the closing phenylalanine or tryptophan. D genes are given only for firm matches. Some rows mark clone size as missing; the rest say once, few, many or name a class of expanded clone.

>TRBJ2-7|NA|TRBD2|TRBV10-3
CAISDLAGEGEQYF
TGTGCCATCAGTGACCTAGCGGGAGAAGGCGAGCAGTACTTC
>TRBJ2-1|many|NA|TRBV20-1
CSAAGPRNEQFF
TGCAGTGCTGCCGGGCCTCGTAATGAGCAGTTCTTC
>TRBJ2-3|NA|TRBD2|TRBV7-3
CASSLDSGRDTQYF
TGTGCCAGCAGCTTGGACAGCGGGAGGGATACGCAGTATTTT
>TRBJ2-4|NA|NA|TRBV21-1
CASSPRYLDRVFAKNIQYF
TGTGCCAGCAGCCCTCGATATCTTGACAGGGTCTTCGCCAAAAACATTCAGTACTTC
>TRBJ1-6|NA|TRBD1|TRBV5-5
CASSLGDSYYNSPLHF
TGTGCCAGCAGCTTGGGGGACAGCTACTATAATTCACCCCTCCACTTT
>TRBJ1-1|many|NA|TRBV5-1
CASSRLFGHQNTEAFF
TGCGCCAGCAGTCGCTTGTTTGGCCACCAGAACACTGAAGCTTTCTTT
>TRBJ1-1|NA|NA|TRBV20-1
CSAGSVNTEAFF
TGCAGTGCTGGCAGCGTGAACACTGAAGCTTTCTTT
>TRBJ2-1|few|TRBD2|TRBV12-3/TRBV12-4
CASTKRGLAGAYNEQFF
TGTGCCAGCACAAAAAGGGGACTAGCGGGGGCCTACAATGAGCAGTTCTTC
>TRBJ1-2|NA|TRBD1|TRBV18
CASSPDRDYGSTF
TGTGCCAGCTCACCTGACAGGGACTATGGCTCCACCTTC
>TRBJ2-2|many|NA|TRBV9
CASSPGGQVTGELFF
TGTGCCAGCAGCCCGGGGGGACAGGTTACCGGGGAGCTGTTTTTT
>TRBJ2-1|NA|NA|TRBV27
CASSSRLPSYNEQFF
TGTGCCAGCAGTTCCAGACTACCCTCCTACAATGAGCAGTTCTTC
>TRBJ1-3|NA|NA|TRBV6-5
CASSYSIGTSGGTIYF
TGTGCCAGCAGTTACTCTATTGGGACCTCGGGGGGCACCATATATTTT
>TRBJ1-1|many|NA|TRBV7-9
CASGKGETANTEAFF
TGTGCCAGCGGGAAGGGGGAGACGGCGAACACTGAAGCTTTCTTT
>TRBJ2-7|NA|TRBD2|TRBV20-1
CSAGSGRAIHEQYF
TGCAGTGCTGGGAGCGGGAGGGCAATCCACGAGCAGTACTTC
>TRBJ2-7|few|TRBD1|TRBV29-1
CSVVQGANEQYF
TGCAGCGTTGTTCAGGGGGCCAACGAGCAGTACTTC
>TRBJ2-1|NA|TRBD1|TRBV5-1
CASSATGDSYNEQFF
TGCGCCAGCAGCGCAACAGGGGATTCCTACAATGAGCAGTTCTTC
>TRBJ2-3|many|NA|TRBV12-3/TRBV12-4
CASNLRVTDTQYF
TGTGCCAGCAACCTACGTGTGACAGATACGCAGTATTTT
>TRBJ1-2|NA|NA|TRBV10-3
CAIIDGPGHGYTF
TGTGCCATCATTGACGGGCCAGGCCATGGCTACACCTTC
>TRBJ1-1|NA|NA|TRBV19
CASSIVRALATEAFF
TGTGCCAGTAGTATAGTCAGGGCGTTGGCCACTGAAGCTTTCTTT
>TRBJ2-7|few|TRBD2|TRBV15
CATSRGGRDYSYEQYF
TGTGCCACCAGCAGGGGGGGTAGGGACTACTCCTACGAGCAGTACTTC